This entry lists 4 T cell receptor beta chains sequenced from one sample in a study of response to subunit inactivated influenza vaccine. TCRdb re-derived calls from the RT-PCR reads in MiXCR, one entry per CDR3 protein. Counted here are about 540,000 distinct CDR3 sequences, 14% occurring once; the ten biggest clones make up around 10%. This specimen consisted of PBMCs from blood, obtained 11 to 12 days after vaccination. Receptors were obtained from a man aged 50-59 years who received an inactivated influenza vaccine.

In DNA, the CDR3 is TGCGCCAGCAGTTTGTCCGACGCAGGGTCTAATGAAAAACTGTTTTTT. The encoded protein is CASSLSDAGSNEKLFF. The rearrangement links TRBV4-3 to TRBJ1-4, with D possibly TRBD1 on 5 matching bases. Germline values: CDR1 LGHNA, CDR2 YSLEER. The V end was cut by 6 bases, the J end by 3 bases, with 17 bases between. This CDR3 is built from 16 residues.

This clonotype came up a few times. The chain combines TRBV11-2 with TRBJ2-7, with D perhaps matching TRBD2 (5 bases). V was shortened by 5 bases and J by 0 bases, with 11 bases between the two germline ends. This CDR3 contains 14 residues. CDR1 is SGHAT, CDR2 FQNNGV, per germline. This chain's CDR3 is CASSPGLSSYEQYF. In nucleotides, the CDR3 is TGTGCCAGCAGCCCCGGACTGAGCTCCTACGAGCAGTACTTC. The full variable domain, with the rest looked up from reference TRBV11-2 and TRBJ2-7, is EAGVAQSPRYKIIEKRQSVAFWCNPISGHATLYWYQQILGQGPKLLIQFQNNGVVDDSQLPKDRFSAERLKGVDSTLKIQPAKLEDSAVYLCASSPGLSSYEQYFGPGTRLTVT.

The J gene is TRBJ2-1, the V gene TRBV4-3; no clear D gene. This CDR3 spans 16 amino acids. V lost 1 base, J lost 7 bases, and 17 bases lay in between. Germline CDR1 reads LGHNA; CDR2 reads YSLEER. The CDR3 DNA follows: TGCGCCAGCAGCCAAGTACAGAGGCCTCCTGGGAATGAGCAGTTCTTC. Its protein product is CASSQVQRPPGNEQFF.

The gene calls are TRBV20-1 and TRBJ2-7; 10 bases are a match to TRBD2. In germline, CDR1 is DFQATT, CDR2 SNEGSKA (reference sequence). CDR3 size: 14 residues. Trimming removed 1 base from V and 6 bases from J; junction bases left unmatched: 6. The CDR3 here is CSARGPTSGVEQYF. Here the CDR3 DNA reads TGCAGTGCTAGAGGTCCTACTAGCGGGGTCGAGCAGTACTTC.